Listed here are 14 T cell receptor beta chains from one sample, sequenced in a study of CD8+CD57+ T cells in acquired aplastic anemia. Researchers used genomic DNA as the template to profile TCR beta VDJ and CDR3. TCRdb re-called the reads with MiXCR, one entry per CDR3 protein. Among 130,000 or so distinct CDR3 sequences listed, roughly 40% were seen once. The sequenced sample was sorted CD4+, CD8+, or CD8+CD57+ T cells (not recorded which) from PBMCs. The origin of the receptors is a human donor in good health, serving as a control.

This clonotype has at least ten counts. V is TRBV7-6 and J is TRBJ2-3, with D perhaps matching TRBD1 (6 bases). The germline V and J ends were trimmed by 2 bases and 4 bases, with 7 bases remaining between them. The CDR3 sequence is 13 residues long. Germline CDR1 SGHVS, CDR2 FNYEAQ. The CDR3 coding sequence is TGTGCCAGCAGCTTACAGGGGTCAGATACGCAGTATTTT. Encoded protein: CASSLQGSDTQYF.

The chain uses TRBV6-1 and TRBJ1-2, with 8 bases identical to TRBD1. The ends lost 4 bases at V and 7 bases at J; junction bases unmatched: 8. Germline CDR1 MNHNS, CDR2 SASEGT. The CDR3 totals 14 residues. CDR3 region: CASSAPRGRGGYTF. For the CDR3, the DNA is TGTGCCAGCAGTGCCCCCAGGGGGCGTGGTGGCTACACCTTC.

This clonotype was detected only once. The chain employs TRBV7-9 and TRBJ2-7; D assignment may be TRBD1 or TRBD2 (5 bases each). The V end was cut by 5 bases, the J end by 0 bases, with 14 bases between. The CDR3 contains 15 residues. Germline V lookup: CDR1 SEHNR, CDR2 FQNEAQ (reference sequence). CDR3 coding DNA: TGTGCCAGCAGCCACCAGGGAGCTACCTCCTACGAGCAGTACTTC. Protein product: CASSHQGATSYEQYF.

This clonotype came up many times. The rearrangement joins TRBV2 to TRBJ1-1; no definite D call. Trimming removed 8 bases at V and 5 bases at J, with 9 bases between. This CDR3 has 11 amino acids. Germline values: CDR1 SNHLY, CDR2 FYNNEI. The CDR3 sequence: CASGPVTEAFF. The CDR3 nucleotides read TGTGCCAGCGGGCCCGTAACTGAAGCTTTCTTT.

The chain carries TRBV15 and TRBJ1-2; TRBD1 might be the D (5 bases). The V and J ends lost 5 bases and 4 bases respectively, with 14 bases between them. Germline CDR1 is LNHNV and CDR2 is YYDKDF (reference sequence). The CDR3 extends over 14 amino acids. The CDR3 here is CATSPPWGLYGYTF. Here the CDR3 DNA reads TGTGCCACCAGCCCACCTTGGGGCCTCTATGGCTACACCTTC.

This chain joins TRBV9 and TRBJ1-6, with 7 bases matching TRBD1. From germline, CDR1 is SGDLS and CDR2 YYNGEE. V lost 4 bases, J lost 9 bases, and 10 bases stayed unmatched. This CDR3 comprises 15 residues. Here the CDR3 reads CASSIRTGASSPLHF. CDR3 DNA: TGTGCCAGCAGCATAAGGACAGGCGCCAGTTCACCCCTCCACTTT.

This clonotype was counted at least ten times. The J gene is TRBJ1-2, the V gene TRBV10-1; D gene ambiguous. V lost 6 bases and J 4 bases, leaving 12 bases between the germline ends. The CDR3 runs to 13 residues. CDR1 WNHNN and CDR2 SYGVQD come from the germline V gene (reference sequence). The CDR3 nucleotides are TGCGCCAGCAGCAAGTCAGGCAGCTATGGCTACACCTTC. Its protein product is CASSKSGSYGYTF.

This clonotype was seen many times. The rearrangement uses TRBV10-1 and TRBJ2-2, with TRBD2 matching 7 bases. J lost 6 bases, V lost 4 bases, and 5 bases had no gene match. The CDR3 is 14 residues long. The germline gives CDR1 WNHNN, CDR2 SYGVQD (reference sequence). For the CDR3, the DNA is TGCGCCAGCAGTGGACCAACTAGCGCCGGGGAGCTGTTTTTT. Translation: CASSGPTSAGELFF.

This chain uses TRBV6-1 with TRBJ2-1; TRBD2 agrees at 7 bases. CDR1 is MNHNS and CDR2 is SASEGT in the germline V gene. The CDR3 contains 13 residues. V was pared by 5 bases and J by 8 bases, with 6 bases of the junction left unmatched. The CDR3 sequence is CASSRTSLHEQFF. DNA of the CDR3: TGTGCCAGCAGTCGGACTAGTCTACATGAGCAGTTCTTC.

On this clonotype: Since a much larger clone is just one base distant, this may be a read error. This chain connects TRBV20-1 to TRBJ2-2; TRBD1 agrees at 12 bases. With 3 bases clipped from V and 2 bases from J, the junction kept 4 bases outside the gene matches. This CDR3 spans 16 amino acids. Germline V CDR1 and CDR2: DFQATT, SNEGSKA (reference sequence). This CDR3 reads CSASSGTGGNTGELFF. For the CDR3, the DNA is TGCAGTGCTAGTTCAGGGACAGGGGGCAACACCGGGGAGCTGTTTTTT.

This clonotype was counted many times. The chain employs TRBV3-1 and TRBJ2-3; TRBD2 aligns across 8 bases. The ends lost 3 bases at V and 1 base at J; junction bases unmatched: 3. CDR1 is LGHDT, CDR2 YNNKEL, per germline (reference sequence). This CDR3 is built from 15 residues. This chain's CDR3 is CASSQAGGGTDTQYF. DNA for the CDR3: TGTGCCAGCAGCCAGGCGGGGGGAGGCACAGATACGCAGTATTTT.

Remarks on this clonotype: The junction and the germline gene differ at one end; a read error may be behind it. This rearrangement joins TRBV7-3 to TRBJ1-6, with a tentative D call TRBD1 (5 bases). Germline V lookup: CDR1 SGHTA, CDR2 FQGTGA. The length of the CDR3 is 15 residues. CDR3 region: CASSQMAGFNSPLHF. CDR3 in DNA: TGCGCCAGCAGCCAAATGGCAGGGTTCAATTCACCCCTCCACTTT.

The gene calls are TRBV29-1 and TRBJ2-1; 8 bases are shared with TRBD2. Germline V gene sequence: CDR1 SQVTM, CDR2 ANQGSEA. Trimming took 7 bases from V and 6 from J; bases not matched to a gene: 11. CDR3 length: 14 residues. The CDR3 protein is CSASTAGVTNEQFF. In nucleotides, the CDR3 is TGCAGCGCATCGACAGCGGGAGTCACCAATGAGCAGTTCTTC.

In this sample, this clonotype turned up many times. V and J are TRBV11-2 and TRBJ2-1, with 10 bases aligning to TRBD2. Germline V gives CDR1 SGHAT, CDR2 FQNNGV. There are 15 residues in the CDR3. Germline trimming cut 4 bases from V and 4 bases from J; bases unmatched to any gene: 4. DNA of the CDR3: TGTGCCAGCAGCTCCGGGACTAGCGATTACAATGAGCAGTTCTTC. As protein: CASSSGTSDYNEQFF.